This TCR beta chain derives from a study of blood T cell repertoires in COVID-19. Across the whole study: Material from acute and convalescent COVID-19 was sourced from the United States, Italy and Spain.

CDR3 length: 13 amino acids. Germline V gives CDR1 GTSNPN, CDR2 SVGIG (reference sequence). V lost 2 bases to trimming and J lost 0 bases, with 4 bases between them. Note on this clone: The sample carries other DNA sequences with the same CDR3.

Using immunoSEQ multiplex PCR, the repertoire was profiled, and TCRdb retains in-frame clones only, with some absent. Of 110,000 to 150,000 clones listed, 70% to 90% were seen once; the top ten hold 2.5% to 3.5%. This clonotype was sampled from a man aged 50-60 years with acute or convalescent COVID-19. The chain combines TRBV30 with TRBJ2-2; D call uncertain. The sequencing sample was made of peripheral blood. The chain's CDR3 is CAWSYSNTGELFF. The CDR3 bases are TGTGCCTGGAGTTACTCGAACACCGGGGAGCTGTTTTTT.